The rows below give T cell receptor beta chains drawn from one sample of a study of blood T cell repertoires in COVID-19. Profiling relied on immunoSEQ multiplex PCR, and the TCRdb table lists in-frame clones only, not all of them. Altogether more than 150,000 clones are present, about 80% being singletons, with the ten largest covering 14%. The sample consisted of PBMCs or T cells enriched from blood (not recorded which). Receptors were obtained from a man aged 60 to 69 who had been exposed to COVID-19. The CDR3 runs from the conserved cysteine through the conserved F or W. The D gene is left open where the match is weak. Clone size is stated in some rows and not others, as once, few, many or a class when expanded.

j_call v_call d_call clone_size cdr3_nt cdr3_aa
TRBJ2-1 TRBV9 TRBD2 - TGTGCCAGCAGCCCAGGAGAAACTAGCGGGAGTTTCTACAATGAGCAGTTCTTC CASSPGETSGSFYNEQFF
TRBJ2-7 TRBV14 - - TGTGCCAGCAGCCACCCCCCCCGCTCCTACGAGCAGTACTTC CASSHPPRSYEQYF
TRBJ2-1 TRBV28 - few TGTGCCACCGACGACAGACCCTCCTACAATGAGCAGTTCTTC CATDDRPSYNEQFF
TRBJ1-5 TRBV18 - - TGTGCCAGCTCATCAACCACCCCAACAGGGAACGCCTATCAGCCCCAGCATTTT CASSSTTPTGNAYQPQHF
TRBJ2-2 TRBV7-2 - few TGTGCCAGCAGCTTACTCGGAGGGAACACCGGGGAGCTGTTTTTT CASSLLGGNTGELFF
TRBJ2-5 TRBV29-1 TRBD1 - TGCAGCGTTGAGACGTCAGGGGGCCGTCGGGAGACCCAGTACTTC CSVETSGGRRETQYF
TRBJ2-7 TRBV29-1 - - TGCAGCGTTGTCCTACAGGGTTACTACGAGCAGTACTTC CSVVLQGYYEQYF
TRBJ2-3 TRBV19 - - TGTGCCAGTAGTATGGGTCTAGCGCCAGATACGCAGTATTTT CASSMGLAPDTQYF
TRBJ2-3 TRBV7-6 TRBD2 few TGTGCCAGCAGTTCCAGGACTAGCGGATACACAGATACGCAGTATTTT CASSSRTSGYTDTQYF
TRBJ2-1 TRBV7-2 - - TGTGCCAGCAGCTTGGGCGCCTACAATGAGCAGTTCTTC CASSLGAYNEQFF
TRBJ2-7 TRBV7-9 TRBD1 - TGTGCCAGCAGCTTACCGGGGGGCACAGGGGGCGGCTACGAGCAGTACTTC CASSLPGGTGGGYEQYF
TRBJ2-1 TRBV5-1 TRBD1 - TGCGCCAGCAGCTTGGGGCCGGGACAGGGCTACAATGAGCAGTTCTTC CASSLGPGQGYNEQFF
TRBJ2-5 TRBV11-2 - - TGTGCCAGCAGCCCCATTGGGGCGGAGACCCAGTACTTC CASSPIGAETQYF
TRBJ1-2 TRBV19 TRBD1 once TGTGCCAGTAGGACTAAGGGACAGTCCCTCAATGGCTACACCTTC CASRTKGQSLNGYTF
TRBJ2-5 TRBV3-1/TRBV3-2 - - TGTGCCAGCAGCCAAGATCTCGTGGGGCTGGAGACCCAGTACTTC CASSQDLVGLETQYF
TRBJ1-2 TRBV6-6 TRBD1 - TGTGCCAGCAGGAACCGCGGGACAGCTCTAGACTATGGCTACACCTTC CASRNRGTALDYGYTF
TRBJ2-1 TRBV12-3/TRBV12-4 - - TGTGCCAGCAGTTCTGGAGGCTATGAGCAGTTCTTC CASSSGGYEQFF
TRBJ2-1 TRBV5-1 TRBD1 - TGCGCCAGCAGCTTGGGGGGGACAGGGCTCTACAATGAGCAGTTCTTC CASSLGGTGLYNEQFF
TRBJ2-6 TRBV4-1 TRBD1 - TGCGCCAGCACCTCAGGGGGCGCTGGGGCCAACGTCCTGACTTTC CASTSGGAGANVLTF
TRBJ2-7 TRBV10-3 TRBD2 few TGTGCCATCAGAGCGGGAGGGCGCAACGAGCAGTACTTC CAIRAGGRNEQYF
TRBJ1-3 TRBV19 - once TGTGCCGTCCGGGGTTTGGACTCTGGAAACACCATATATTTT CAVRGLDSGNTIYF
TRBJ2-5 TRBV20-1 TRBD1 - TGCAGTGCTAGTCCGACAGGGCTGGAGACCCAGTACTTC CSASPTGLETQYF
TRBJ2-3 TRBV7-2 TRBD2 - TGTGCCAGCAGCTTAGGCGGGAGGCCGGCCTCCACAGATACGCAGTATTTT CASSLGGRPASTDTQYF
TRBJ1-5 TRBV19 - - TGTGCCAGTAATAGTGGAGGCGGCAATCAGCCCCAGCATTTT CASNSGGGNQPQHF
TRBJ1-1 TRBV30 TRBD1 - TGTGCCTGGAGTGTACGTGAGGGGGCGAACATGAACACTGAAGCTTTCTTT CAWSVREGANMNTEAFF
TRBJ1-1 TRBV5-4 - - TGTGCCAGCAGCTTGGGCGACACTGAAGCTTTCTTT CASSLGDTEAFF
TRBJ1-1 TRBV4-1 TRBD1 - TGCGCCAGCAGCCAAGGCCGGGACAGGTCCGACGTTAACACTGAAGCTTTCTTT CASSQGRDRSDVNTEAFF
TRBJ1-1 TRBV10-3 - - TGTGCCATCAGGGCAACTGCTCAGGGAAACACTGAAGCTTTCTTT CAIRATAQGNTEAFF